This T cell receptor beta chain emerged from a study of vaccination effects on CD4 cells after COVID-19. There are 15 residues in the CDR3. The trim removed 7 bases at V and 5 bases at J, leaving 13 bases unmatched. The germline V gene encodes CDR1 SQVTM and CDR2 ANQGSEA. Sequencing used immunoSEQ multiplex PCR; TCRdb keeps in-frame clones, though not all of them. This table has roughly 23,000 clones, approximately 76% appearing once. Findings and caveats of the study: The study found marked clonal contraction of infection- and vaccine-induced clones late after vaccination.

Pools of viral peptides were used by the ViraFEST assay to expand antigen-specific CD4+ T cells ahead of sequencing. Culturing for roughly 9 days preceded CD4+ T cell isolation. SARS-CoV-2 infection was confirmed by PCR in the person between March and December 2020. This clone was found a few times. Its antigen is currently unknown. The clonotype comes from a human donor who had a prior SARS-CoV-2 infection. The chain couples TRBV29-1 to TRBJ2-5, with 10 bases identical to TRBD2. Sequenced here: CD4+ T cells from PBMCs cultured with SARS-CoV-2 spike peptides, sampled before COVID-19 vaccination. CDR3 residues: CSAGPGLAISETQYF. The CDR3 DNA is TGCAGCGCGGGCCCGGGACTAGCGATATCCGAGACCCAGTACTTC.